This paragraph covers one TCR beta chain sequence. Its antigen is as yet unknown. Assay used: immunoSEQ multiplex PCR; TCRdb lists only in-frame clones, some missing. Among roughly 400,000 clones listed, approximately 97% were seen once. Germline assignment: CDR1 MDHEN and CDR2 SYDVKM. This CDR3 contains 15 residues. V was clipped by 3 bases and J by 4 bases, with 13 bases between them. The sample comes from a study of shared clonotypes between healthy human individuals. Points from the study as a whole: When compared with the clonotypes that were shared by all four sorted-subset donors, the non-shared clonotypes turned out to have lower generation probabilities. Around 5% was the fraction of naive CD4 clonotypes found shared across four donors. Across subsets, estimated richness was generally greater for naive than for memory populations. Deeper or shallower sequencing was expected to change how clonotypes are shared among donors.

The TCR comes from a young man in good health. Sequenced sample: memory CD8+ T cells sorted from blood. The subset here: CD45RO+ cells pooled with CCR7-negative TemRA cells. The rearrangement links TRBV28 to TRBJ1-5, with D unclear. CDR3 sequence reads: CASSLEQDQNQPQHF. For the CDR3, the DNA is TGTGCCAGCAGTTTGGAGCAGGATCAAAATCAGCCCCAGCATTTT.